The sequence of this T cell receptor beta chain was determined in a study of shared clonotypes between healthy human individuals (dated by TCRdb to the early 2020s). As for the study more broadly: Three men and two women, aged 18 to 49 years, made up the cohort. Libraries were prepared and TCR repertoires were sequenced by different laboratories using diverse techniques, in order to increase sequencing depth and limit assay-specific biases. Per donor, leukapheresis produced somewhere between about 0.9 and 9 billion PBMCs. For each donor, CD4 naive and CD4 memory were each given three plates, CD8 naive was given two plates, and CD8 memory was given one plate. The study deeply sequenced blood TCR repertoires of several healthy adults to estimate repertoire size and the extent of clonotype sharing between individuals. What the work shows at the level of the full study, not this receptor alone: Across several donors, roughly 5% of naive CD4, around 3.3% of naive CD8, approximately 2.5% of memory CD4, and approximately 0.4% of memory CD8 clonotypes were shared. The genetic and exposure-history diversity represented was limited by the small number of donors. Sampling was limited to blood, and TCR repertoires in tissue likely differ from TCR repertoires in blood. Clonotypes shared by all four sorted-subset donors showed higher generation probabilities than non-shared clonotypes. Rarefaction of sorted-subset datasets indicated incomplete sequencing despite the large sequencing depth. Pairwise subsampling indicated that sequencing depth was expected to affect the degree of clonotype sharing among donors. Estimated clonotype richness was generally larger for naive than for memory subsets.

Trimming takes 6 bases from V and 4 bases from J, and the germline ends sit 10 bases apart. The CDR3 sequence holds 13 residues, the cysteine and phenylalanine included. Only the CDR3 region is kept as DNA, spanning 39 bases read in frame from base 1. Reading the germline V gene gives CDR1 MNHNS and CDR2 SASEGT. Worth noting for this clone: This receptor's antigen is unknown. Within one base of it there is no much larger clone, and no base qualities were kept.

The donors were healthy, HIV-negative adults with no recently reported acute infections or vaccinations. Every donor was a Caucasian adult living in Nashville, Tennessee, USA. CD4+ T cells were enriched by magnetic negative selection, after which naive cells were positively selected on CD45RA and the negative fraction was taken as the memory subset. Blood was obtained by leukapheresis, after which PBMCs were separated by Ficoll-Histopaque density gradient centrifugation and cryopreserved in liquid nitrogen vapor phase. Analytical flow cytometry was used to check the purity and quantity of each magnetically sorted T cell population. Each sorted fraction had its genomic DNA isolated and then quantified by UV absorbance on a Nanodrop 2000c. Using the deep immunoSEQ assay, multiplex PCR amplified TCR CDR3 regions from genomic DNA. Genomic DNA extracted from each cell subset was distributed evenly over all wells of several immunoSEQ 96-well plates, and each plate served as one replicate. For sorted subsets, roughly 200 ng of genomic DNA, equivalent to around 29,000 T cell genomes, went into each replicate PCR. Purified libraries were measured with a Qubit 3.0 fluorometer, size-checked on a Bioanalyzer 2100, and measured again with the KAPA Library Quantification kit. Every immunoSEQ 96-well plate was sequenced on a separate single-read 150-cycle Illumina NextSeq 550 flow cell. The authors processed their data as follows. The immunoSEQ output contained only junctional sequences without quality scores, so filtering could not match that applied to full-length reads. Sequences were annotated with PyIR, a Python wrapper for IgBLAST v1.9, and V/J genes and CDR3 were assigned using IMGT germline references. Reads were filtered out if the reads had weak V/J assignments (E-value above 1e-6), no CDR3, stop codons, out-of-frame junctions, or ambiguous translated residues. V3J clonotypes were defined by identical inferred V gene, J gene, and CDR3 amino acid sequence. Percentage overlap between repertoires was calculated by dividing the number of shared unique clonotypes by the size of the smaller repertoire. Repertoire richness was assessed with RTK rarefaction, the Chao1 estimator, and Recon v2.1 estimates of unobserved clonotypes. Generation probabilities were computed with OLGA for all TCRbeta clonotypes obtained by the gDNA method from several donors. Imported from immuneACCESS, the table was reduced by TCRdb to in-frame sequences with V and J called. These copies leave out some clones; in studies compared against another copy, an unresolved V gene accounts for under half, and the cause of the remainder is not known. The V and J calls and clone size are taken from that table; D and trimming were inferred from the DNA. In this sample the table shows about 1.5 million clones, over 95% of which occur a single time. Approximately 1.1% of the sample is in the top ten clones.

This TCR came from a young man in good health. The sequence joins TRBV6-1 to TRBJ2-1; confidence is insufficient to name the D gene. The material sequenced was naive CD4+ T cells sorted from blood. What this sample's cell subset or site label stands for: CD45RA+ positively selected. The base sequence is TGTGCCAGCAGCCGCGGCCTTTACAATGAGCAGTTCTTC. This yields the protein CASSRGLYNEQFF.